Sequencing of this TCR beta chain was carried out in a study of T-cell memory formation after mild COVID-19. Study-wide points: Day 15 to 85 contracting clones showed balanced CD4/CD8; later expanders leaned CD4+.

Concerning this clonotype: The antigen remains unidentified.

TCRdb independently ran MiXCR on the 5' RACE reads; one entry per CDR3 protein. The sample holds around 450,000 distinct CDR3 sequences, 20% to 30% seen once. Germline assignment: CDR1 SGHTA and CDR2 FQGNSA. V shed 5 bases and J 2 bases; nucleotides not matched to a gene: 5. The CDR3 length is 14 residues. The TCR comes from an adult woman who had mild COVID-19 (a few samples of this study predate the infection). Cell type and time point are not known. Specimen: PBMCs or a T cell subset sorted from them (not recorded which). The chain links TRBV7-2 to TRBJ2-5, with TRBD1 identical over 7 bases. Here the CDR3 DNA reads TGTGCCAGCAGCCCGGGACAGCGGCAAGAGACCCAGTACTTC. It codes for CASSPGQRQETQYF.